This T cell receptor beta chain was captured by sequencing in a study of early stage breast cancer tumors listed by TCRdb under 2017. Regarding the complete study: Of the 15 or so invasive breast tumors, roughly eleven were found to be estrogen receptor-positive, progesterone receptor-positive and HER2-negative. About 70% of the 12 ER+/PR+/HER2- tumors were invasive ductal carcinomas, while the other four were invasive lobular carcinomas. On average, each sample got around 10-fold read coverage. A total of 2,651,842 templates, representing 1,097,674 unique clonotypes, were detected across all samples. Beyond this particular receptor, the publication reports: Enriched TCRB sequences shared across patients were mostly commonly generated sequences, unlikely to play an important role in the tumor microenvironment. Compared with adjacent normal breast tissue, tumors had higher clonality and around 2.5-fold greater T cell density. Repertoires from blood resembled normal breast more closely than tumor, and using blood as a reference for each tissue separated tumor from normal in 14 of 16 patients. The small cohort size prevented analysis by tumor subtype. Sequencing bulk genomic DNA from unsorted cells could not capture chain pairing or functional markers like CD4, CD8 and FOXP3.

The CDR3 runs 15 residues from the cysteine to the phenylalanine. Only the CDR3 DNA is retained, 45 bases long and in frame from the first base. Germline trimming amounts to 5 bases on V and 8 bases on J, with 12 as the count of junction bases outside the gene matches. CDR1 and CDR2 are read off the germline V gene as MNHNS and SASEGT. The study profiled bulk TCR beta-chain repertoires in matched peripheral blood, tumor and adjacent normal breast tissue taken from more than 15 patients with early-stage breast cancer. Before surgery, about 4.5-11 mL of whole blood was collected into EDTA tubes and then processed within 2 hours. Ficoll-Paque centrifugation in SepMate-50 tubes was used to isolate peripheral blood mononuclear cells. PBMCs were cryopreserved in aliquots of roughly 2 to 4.5 million cells in 90% FBS with about 10% DMSO and kept in liquid nitrogen. The Qiagen AllPrep DNA/RNA Mini kit was used for genomic DNA extraction.

Two independent genomic DNA replicates were amplified for each sample, with around 0.5 ug used for blood and about 1.5 ug for tumor or normal breast. TCRB sequencing of genomic DNA was carried out with the ImmunoSeq Intro kit according to the manufacturer's instructions. For absolute quantification, the roughly 30-cycle multiplex PCR included proprietary primers along with spike-in control sequences. Single-end 150-bp reads were used to sequence an 87-bp fragment covering the CDR3 and the flanking V and J genes. Each lane of an Illumina MiSeq using version 3.0 chemistry carried seven multiplexed samples, with two replicates per sample. In the authors' own workflow: The vendor's proprietary pipeline processed the raw data and merged both replicates into a single result for each sample. Productive rearrangements sharing the V-gene family, CDR3 amino acid sequence and J-gene segment were defined as clonotypes. Clonality was calculated as 1 minus the normalized Shannon entropy (Pielou evenness) of TCRB abundances. T cell density was estimated as total templates divided by the number of input cells, with the number of input cells inferred from the DNA input amount. Recon was used with default parameters to estimate total repertoire diversity and clonality. A clonotype was considered tumor-enriched if its abundance in tumor exceeded 0.1% and was at least 32-fold higher than its abundance in normal breast. The clones in this table, taken by TCRdb from immuneACCESS, are in-frame only. Not every clone is retained; where verified, under half of the shortfall comes from an unresolved V gene, and the cause of the rest is unknown. V and J calls and clone size are as listed in that table; D and trimming were resolved from the DNA. Counted in this sample were about 72,000 clones; approximately 79% of them appeared once. The top ten clones comprise more than 3% of the sample.

This clone has just one count. There is no known antigen for this receptor. Base qualities are not at hand, and no much larger clone is one base apart. The sequenced material came from blood. The source of this sequence is a person in their sixties or seventies with breast cancer. The chain employs TRBV6-1 and TRBJ2-1; 7 bases in the middle match TRBD1. The CDR3 protein is CASSPPNDRAHEQFF. The DNA is TGTGCCAGCAGTCCCCCCAACGACAGGGCCCATGAGCAGTTCTTC.